The clone carrying this TCR beta chain was observed a few times. As processed by the authors: Estimation of nucleated cell counts relied on the amplification of reference gene primers. The table came from immunoSEQ multiplex PCR; TCRdb's copy has only in-frame clones and leaves some out. V, J and clone size are those of that table, while D and trimming were read from the DNA. The sample includes about 220,000 clones, 80% to 85% seen only once; the top ten take roughly 2.3%. V was clipped by 5 bases and J by 4 bases, with 11 bases between them. The CDR3 is made up of 13 amino acids. Per germline, CDR1 LNHDA and CDR2 SQIVND (reference sequence). This specimen belongs to a study of blood T cell repertoires in COVID-19. Across the whole study: PBMCs, B-cell-depleted T cells, or T cells were the source of the cDNA or gDNA that made up the material.

The sequencing input was peripheral blood. This chain joins TRBV19 and TRBJ1-2; TRBD1 is a possible D gene (6 bases). The receptor was derived from a woman between 55 and 75 years old with acute or convalescent COVID-19. The CDR3 loop is CASSPGAGYGYTF. In DNA form, the CDR3 reads TGTGCCAGTAGTCCAGGGGCGGGCTATGGCTACACCTTC.